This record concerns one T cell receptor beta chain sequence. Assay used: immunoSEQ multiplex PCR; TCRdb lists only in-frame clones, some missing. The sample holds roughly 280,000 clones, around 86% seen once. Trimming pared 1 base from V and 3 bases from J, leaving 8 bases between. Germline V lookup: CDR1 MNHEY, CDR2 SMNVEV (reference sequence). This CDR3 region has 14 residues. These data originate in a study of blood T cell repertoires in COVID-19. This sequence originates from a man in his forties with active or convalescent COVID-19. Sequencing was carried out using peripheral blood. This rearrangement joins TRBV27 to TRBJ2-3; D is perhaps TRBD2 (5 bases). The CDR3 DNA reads TGTGCCAGCAGTTTATGGGGAGAAACAGATACGCAGTATTTT. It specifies CASSLWGETDTQYF.